This T cell receptor (beta chain) came from a study of blood T cell repertoires in COVID-19. At the level of the study: The United States, Italy and Spain provided the acute and convalescent COVID-19 samples.

The germline gives CDR1 MNHEY, CDR2 SVGAGI. Trimming cost V 6 bases and J 5 bases; bases outside gene matches: 8. The CDR3 spans 14 residues. In the original analysis: Cell counts per sample came from amplifying reference gene primers. Assay: immunoSEQ multiplex PCR; the TCRdb copy retains only in-frame clones and omits some. That table furnishes V, J and clone size, whereas the DNA furnished D and trimming. Counted here are about 160,000 clones, approximately 86% occurring once; the ten biggest clones make up 0.95% to 1.5%. The source material was peripheral blood. This receptor was identified in a man aged 55 to 70 who had recovered from COVID-19. The J gene is TRBJ2-5, the V gene TRBV6-5, with 8 positions matching TRBD2. CDR3 coding DNA: TGTGCCAGCAGAAGAAGCGGGGGCGGGGAGACCCAGTACTTC. It is translated as CASRRSGGGETQYF.